Following are 22 T cell receptor beta chains from one sample sequenced in a study of T cell responses to AZD1222 COVID-19 vaccine. Assay: immunoSEQ multiplex PCR; the TCRdb copy retains only in-frame clones and omits some. The top ten clones hold 3% to 4.5% of a sample with about 140,000 clones, more than 85% of them seen once. Sequencing was performed on peripheral blood, taken 28 days after the second AZD1222 dose. Every receptor here comes from an adult who received the AZD1222 COVID-19 vaccine.

J is TRBJ1-5 and V is TRBV6-5, with D hard to call. V was pared by 7 bases and J by 0 bases, with 10 bases between. Germline V gives CDR1 MNHEY, CDR2 SVGAGI. The CDR3 loop spans 14 amino acids. CDR3 sequence: CASKPAISNQPQHF. CDR3 DNA sequence: TGTGCCAGCAAACCGGCCATTAGCAATCAGCCCCAGCATTTT.

There are a few counts of this clone. CDR3 nucleotides: TGTGCCAGCAGTGCCGGGCTACACTCCTACGAGCAGTACTTC. As protein: CASSAGLHSYEQYF. The V gene is TRBV7-3, the J gene TRBJ2-7; D is uncertain. The CDR3 consists of 14 residues. With 6 bases removed from V and 0 bases from J, the gap between germline ends came to 12 bases. The germline V gene encodes CDR1 SGHTA and CDR2 FQGTGA.

The sample holds one count of this clone. CDR3: CASSLDRDRGLHYGYTF. CDR3 DNA sequence: TGTGCCAGCAGCTTAGACCGGGACAGGGGGCTTCACTATGGCTACACCTTC. This sequence joins TRBV11-2 and TRBJ1-2; 12 bases match TRBD1. Trimming at V came to 0 bases and at J to 3 bases, leaving 5 bases not matched to a gene. The CDR3 is made up of 17 amino acids. Per the germline V gene, CDR1 is SGHAT and CDR2 is FQNNGV.

The rearrangement joins TRBV19 to TRBJ1-2, with TRBD1 as a possible D gene (6 bases). Germline CDR1 reads LNHDA; CDR2 reads SQIVND (reference sequence). This CDR3 contains 15 residues. V shed 1 base and J shed 5 bases, with 14 bases lying between them. For the CDR3, the DNA is TGTGCCAGTAGTATAGGTGGACAGTACTCATATGGCTACACCTTC. This sequence encodes CASSIGGQYSYGYTF.

The V gene is TRBV11-3, the J gene TRBJ2-5; D not certain. Germline V gene sequence: CDR1 SGHNT, CDR2 YENEEA. The length of the CDR3 is 15 residues. Between the trimmed V and J ends, which lost 5 bases and 5 bases, there was a span of 18 bases. The CDR3 is CASSLSYTGRETQYF. The CDR3 DNA reads TGTGCCAGCAGCCTTAGCTATACGGGTCGGGAGACCCAGTACTTC.

V usage is TRBV7-6 and J usage is TRBJ2-3, with D perhaps TRBD2 (6 bases). The V end was cut by 6 bases, the J end by 4 bases, with 17 bases between. The CDR3 is 15 residues long. The V gene's germline CDR1 is SGHVS and CDR2 FNYEAQ. The CDR3, as DNA: TGTGCCAGCAGGCCGGACTATAACACGGCAGATACGCAGTATTTT. Translating gives CASRPDYNTADTQYF.

The chain combines TRBV19 with TRBJ2-2; D possibly corresponds to TRBD1 (5 bases). Germline lookup yields CDR1 LNHDA and CDR2 SQIVND (reference sequence). CDR3 size: 14 residues. V dropped 8 bases and J dropped 7 bases, with 17 bases sitting between them. CDR3 sequence (DNA): TGTGCCAGTCACTTGGGGCTATTGGGCGGGGAGCTGTTTTTT. It yields the protein CASHLGLLGGELFF.

In DNA form, the CDR3 reads TGTGCCAGCAGGGTAACGCTTCAGGGGGCAAATTCACCCCTCCACTTT. Amino acids: CASRVTLQGANSPLHF. The chain employs TRBV27 and TRBJ1-6; TRBD1 matches at 8 bases. Germline V lookup: CDR1 MNHEY, CDR2 SMNVEV (reference sequence). The CDR3 extends over 16 amino acids. With 6 bases clipped from V and 7 bases from J, the junction kept 11 bases outside the gene matches.

The chain uses TRBV5-1 and TRBJ1-1; D is undetermined. Trimming took off 5 bases at V and 1 base at J, with 9 bases between the two ends. CDR1 SGHRS and CDR2 YFSETQ come from the germline V gene. The CDR3 covers 13 residues. The CDR3 nucleotides are TGCGCCAGCAGGAAGGTGGGGAACACTGAAGCTTTCTTT. Its protein product is CASRKVGNTEAFF.

The CDR3 nucleotides are TGTGCCAGCAGTCGGGAGTCCTACGAGCAGTACTTC. Its protein is CASSRESYEQYF. The chain is built from TRBV2 and TRBJ2-7; D might be TRBD2 (6 bases). The CDR3 loop spans 12 amino acids. Trimming cost V 5 bases and J 1 base, with 6 bases left between them. From germline, CDR1 is SNHLY and CDR2 FYNNEI.

This sequence joins TRBV28 and TRBJ1-5; D may be TRBD1 (5 bases). CDR1 and CDR2 (germline): MDHEN, SYDVKM. Trimming shortened V by 6 bases and J by 6 bases, and 15 bases separated the two germline ends. The CDR3 runs to 14 residues. The CDR3: CASRAGFLVQPQHF. DNA for the CDR3: TGTGCCAGCAGAGCAGGGTTTTTGGTTCAGCCCCAGCATTTT.

This chain uses TRBV6-5 with TRBJ1-3; D gene unclear. CDR1 and CDR2 (germline): MNHEY, SVGAGI. This CDR3 comprises 14 residues. Trimming removed 4 bases at V and 4 bases at J, with 11 bases between. CDR3 protein: CASSFGYDGNTIYF. In DNA, the CDR3 is TGTGCCAGCAGTTTTGGCTATGACGGAAACACCATATATTTT.

The rearrangement links TRBV6-6 to TRBJ2-2; TRBD2 matches 9 bases. With V trimmed by 6 bases and J by 2 bases, 7 bases remained unmatched. The CDR3 runs to 16 residues. The germline CDR1 and CDR2 sequences are MNHNY and SVGAGI (reference sequence). The CDR3 loop is CASRLLAGYNTGELFF. In DNA form, the CDR3 reads TGTGCCAGCAGACTCCTAGCGGGGTACAACACCGGGGAGCTGTTTTTT.

The CDR3 sequence: CASSLEAAGNTIYF. CDR3 in DNA: TGCGCCAGCAGCTTGGAGGCAGCTGGAAACACCATATATTTT. J is TRBJ1-3 and V is TRBV5-1; D not certain. The CDR3 contains 14 residues. With 0 bases removed from V and 2 bases from J, the gap between germline ends came to 6 bases. The germline V gene has CDR1 SGHRS and CDR2 YFSETQ.

The chain is built from TRBV7-9 and TRBJ1-1; D gene unclear. This CDR3 is built from 14 residues. Deletions cut 3 bases from V and 1 base from J, with 9 bases between. From germline, CDR1 is SEHNR and CDR2 FQNEAQ (reference sequence). The CDR3 DNA is TGTGCCAGCAGCTTGCCCCGGGAGAACACTGAAGCTTTCTTT. Translating it yields CASSLPRENTEAFF.

The chain links TRBV5-4 to TRBJ1-2; the match to TRBD1 covers 8 bases. CDR3 length: 14 residues. V dropped 4 bases and J dropped 6; count of bases not matched to a gene: 8. Germline V gives CDR1 SGHNT, CDR2 YYREEE (reference sequence). CDR3 DNA sequence: TGTGCCAGCAGCCCTAGGACAGGGTCGGATGGCTACACCTTC. This codes for CASSPRTGSDGYTF.

J is TRBJ1-1 and V is TRBV28, with 7 nucleotides matching TRBD1. Germline V CDR1 and CDR2: MDHEN, SYDVKM. This CDR3 region has 14 residues. The J segment lost 6 bases and the V segment lost 7 bases, leaving 11 bases of the junction unmatched. The CDR3 sequence is CASTPTGIGPEAFF. DNA for the CDR3: TGTGCCAGCACCCCGACAGGGATAGGCCCTGAAGCTTTCTTT.

CDR3 protein: CASRDSGSWPDTQYF. The CDR3 DNA reads TGCGCCAGCAGGGATAGCGGGAGTTGGCCAGATACGCAGTATTTT. This chain joins TRBV5-1 and TRBJ2-3, with TRBD2 identical over 9 bases. The V and J ends lost 5 bases and 4 bases, in that order; junction bases with no gene match: 8. Looked up from germline, CDR1 is SGHRS and CDR2 is YFSETQ. CDR3 size: 15 residues.

The chain links TRBV7-9 to TRBJ2-7; D is perhaps TRBD2 (6 bases). Germline CDR1 reads SEHNR; CDR2 reads FQNEAQ (reference sequence). Between the trimmed V and J ends, which lost 2 bases and 1 base, there was a span of 15 bases. The CDR3 is made up of 16 amino acids. The DNA of the CDR3 is TGTGCCAGCAGCTTACACCGGGACTTCAGGTCCTACGAGCAGTACTTC. Translating gives CASSLHRDFRSYEQYF.

The CDR3 coding sequence is TGCGCCAGCATGGACCCATATGGCTACACCTTC. It yields the protein CASMDPYGYTF. The chain recombines TRBV23-1 with TRBJ1-2; D uncertain. TRBV23-1 is known as an ORF, though its function is uncertain. The V end was cut by 7 bases, the J end by 5 bases, with 8 bases between. The CDR3 runs to 11 residues.

The chain joins TRBV28 to TRBJ1-1; tentatively, D is TRBD1 (5 bases). Trimming removed 5 bases at V and 7 bases at J, with 14 bases between. Germline CDR1 is MDHEN and CDR2 is SYDVKM. The CDR3 contains 13 residues. In nucleotides, the CDR3 is TGTGCCAGCAGTCCCGATCGACAGAGTGAAGCTTTCTTT. Protein product: CASSPDRQSEAFF.

A single count supports this clone. The CDR3 sequence is CASSVQSLAGETQYF. The CDR3 coding sequence is TGTGCCAGCAGCGTCCAATCACTAGCGGGAGAGACCCAGTACTTC. The chain combines TRBV9 with TRBJ2-5, with 9 bases identical to TRBD2. The CDR3 runs to 15 residues. Germline V gives CDR1 SGDLS, CDR2 YYNGEE. V shed 2 bases and J 4 bases; nucleotides not matched to a gene: 6.